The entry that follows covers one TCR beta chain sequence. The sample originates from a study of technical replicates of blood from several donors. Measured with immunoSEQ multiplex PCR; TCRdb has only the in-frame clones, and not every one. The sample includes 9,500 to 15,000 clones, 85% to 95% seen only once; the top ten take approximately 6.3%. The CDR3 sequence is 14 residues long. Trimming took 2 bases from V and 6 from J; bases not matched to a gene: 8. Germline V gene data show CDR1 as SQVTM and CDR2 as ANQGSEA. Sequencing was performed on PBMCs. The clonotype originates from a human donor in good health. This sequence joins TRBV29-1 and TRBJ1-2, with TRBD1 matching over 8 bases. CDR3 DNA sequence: TGCAGCGTTGAAAAAACTTTGACAGGGGATGGCTACACCTTC. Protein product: CSVEKTLTGDGYTF. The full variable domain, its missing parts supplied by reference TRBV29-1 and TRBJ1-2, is SAVISQKPSRDICQRGTSLTIQCQVDSQVTMMFWYRQQPGQSLTLIATANQGSEATYESGFVIDKFPISRPNLTFSTLTVSNMSPEDSSIYLCSVEKTLTGDGYTFGSGTRLTVV.